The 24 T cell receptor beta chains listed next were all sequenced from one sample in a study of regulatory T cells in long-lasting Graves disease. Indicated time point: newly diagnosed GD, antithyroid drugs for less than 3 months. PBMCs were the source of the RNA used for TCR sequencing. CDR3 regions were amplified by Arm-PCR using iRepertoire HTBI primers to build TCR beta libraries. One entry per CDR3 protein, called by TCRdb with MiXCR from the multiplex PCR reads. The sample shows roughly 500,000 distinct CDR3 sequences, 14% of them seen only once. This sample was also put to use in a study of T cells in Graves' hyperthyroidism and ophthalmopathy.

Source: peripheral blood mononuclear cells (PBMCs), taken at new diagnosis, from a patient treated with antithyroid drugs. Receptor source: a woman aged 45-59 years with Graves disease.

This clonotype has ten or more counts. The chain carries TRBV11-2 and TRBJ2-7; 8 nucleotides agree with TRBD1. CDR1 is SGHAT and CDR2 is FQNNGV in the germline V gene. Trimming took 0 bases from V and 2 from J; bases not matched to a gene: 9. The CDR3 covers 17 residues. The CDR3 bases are TGTGCCAGCAGCTTAGATCTGGGGACAGGCGTTACCTACGAGCAGTACTTC. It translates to CASSLDLGTGVTYEQYF.

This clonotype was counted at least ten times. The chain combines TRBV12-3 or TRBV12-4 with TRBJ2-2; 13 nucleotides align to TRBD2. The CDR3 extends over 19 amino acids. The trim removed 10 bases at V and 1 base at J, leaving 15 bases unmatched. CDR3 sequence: CANQFPPGLAGRNTGELFF. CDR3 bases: TGTGCCAACCAATTCCCTCCGGGACTAGCGGGACGGAACACCGGGGAGCTGTTTTTT.

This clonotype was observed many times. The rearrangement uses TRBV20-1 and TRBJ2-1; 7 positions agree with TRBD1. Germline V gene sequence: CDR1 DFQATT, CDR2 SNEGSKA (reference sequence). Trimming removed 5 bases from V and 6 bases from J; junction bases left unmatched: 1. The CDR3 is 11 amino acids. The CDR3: CSADRANEQFF. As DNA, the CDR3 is TGCAGTGCTGACAGGGCCAATGAGCAGTTCTTC.

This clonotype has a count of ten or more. CDR3 nucleotide sequence: TGTGCCAGCAGATCACCGGGACTAGCGACCGGCACAGATACGCAGTATTTT. Amino acid sequence: CASRSPGLATGTDTQYF. V is TRBV27 and J is TRBJ2-3; 10 bases align to TRBD2. Germline CDR1 reads MNHEY; CDR2 reads SMNVEV (reference sequence). This CDR3 has 17 residues. V was clipped by 6 bases and J by 1 base; unmatched bases: 10.

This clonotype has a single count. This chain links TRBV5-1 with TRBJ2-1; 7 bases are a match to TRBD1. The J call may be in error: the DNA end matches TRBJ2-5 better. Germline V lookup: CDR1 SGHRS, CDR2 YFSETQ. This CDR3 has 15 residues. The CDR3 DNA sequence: TGCGCCAGCAGCTTGGAAGGTGCAGGGGGAGAGACCCAGTACTTC. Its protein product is CASSLEGAGGETQYF.

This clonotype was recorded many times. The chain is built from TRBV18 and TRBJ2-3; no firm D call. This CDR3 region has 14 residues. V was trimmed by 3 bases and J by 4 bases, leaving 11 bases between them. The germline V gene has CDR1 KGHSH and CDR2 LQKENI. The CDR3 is CASSPDGRPDTQYF. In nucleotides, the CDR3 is TGTGCCAGCTCACCTGATGGGCGCCCAGATACGCAGTATTTT.

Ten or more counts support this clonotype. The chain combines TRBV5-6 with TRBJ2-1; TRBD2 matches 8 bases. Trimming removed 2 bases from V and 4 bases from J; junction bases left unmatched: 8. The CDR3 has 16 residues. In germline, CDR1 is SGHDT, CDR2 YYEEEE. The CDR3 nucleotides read TGTGCCAGCAGCTTTAAGTCAAGCGGGGGTTACAATGAGCAGTTCTTC. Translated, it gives CASSFKSSGGYNEQFF.

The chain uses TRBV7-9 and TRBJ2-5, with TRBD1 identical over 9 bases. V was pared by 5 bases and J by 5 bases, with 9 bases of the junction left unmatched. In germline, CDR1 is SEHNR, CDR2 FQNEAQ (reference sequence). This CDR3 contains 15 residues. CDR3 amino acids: CASSTLQGAGETQYF. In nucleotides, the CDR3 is TGTGCCAGCAGCACTTTACAGGGGGCAGGGGAGACCCAGTACTTC.

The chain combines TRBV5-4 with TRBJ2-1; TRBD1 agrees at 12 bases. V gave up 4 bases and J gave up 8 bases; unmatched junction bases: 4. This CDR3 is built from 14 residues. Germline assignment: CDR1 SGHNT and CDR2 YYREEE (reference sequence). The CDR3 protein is CASSKGQGADEQFF. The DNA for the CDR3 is TGTGCCAGCAGCAAGGGACAGGGGGCCGATGAGCAGTTCTTC.

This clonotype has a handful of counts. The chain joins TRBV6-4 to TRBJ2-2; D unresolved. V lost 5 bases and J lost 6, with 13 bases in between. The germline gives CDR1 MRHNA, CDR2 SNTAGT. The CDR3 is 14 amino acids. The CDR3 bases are TGTGCCAGCAGTTTGGTTTCGTCGGCCGGGGAGCTGTTTTTT. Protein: CASSLVSSAGELFF.

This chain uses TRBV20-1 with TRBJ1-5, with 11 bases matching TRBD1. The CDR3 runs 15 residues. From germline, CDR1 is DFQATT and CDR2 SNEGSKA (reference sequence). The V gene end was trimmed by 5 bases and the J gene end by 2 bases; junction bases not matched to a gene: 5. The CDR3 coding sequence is TGCAGTGCTTGGACAGGGGGCTTGGGCAATCAGCCCCAGCATTTT. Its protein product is CSAWTGGLGNQPQHF.

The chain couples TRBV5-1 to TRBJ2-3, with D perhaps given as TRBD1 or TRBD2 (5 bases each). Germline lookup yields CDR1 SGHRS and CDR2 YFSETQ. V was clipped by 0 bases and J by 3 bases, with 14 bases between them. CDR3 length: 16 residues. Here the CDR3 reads CASSLGGDPYTDTQYF. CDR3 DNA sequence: TGCGCCAGCAGCTTGGGAGGGGATCCCTATACAGATACGCAGTATTTT.

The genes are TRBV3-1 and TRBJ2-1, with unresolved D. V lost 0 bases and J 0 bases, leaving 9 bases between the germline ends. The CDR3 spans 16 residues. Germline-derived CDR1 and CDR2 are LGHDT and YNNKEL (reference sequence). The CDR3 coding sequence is TGTGCCAGCAGCCAAGATTTCCGGAGCTCCTACAATGAGCAGTTCTTC. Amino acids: CASSQDFRSSYNEQFF.

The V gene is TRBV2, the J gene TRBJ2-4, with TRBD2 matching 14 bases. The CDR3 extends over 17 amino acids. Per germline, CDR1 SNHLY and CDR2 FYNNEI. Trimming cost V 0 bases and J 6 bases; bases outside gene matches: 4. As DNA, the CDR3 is TGTGCCAGCAGTGAAGCCATAGGGACTAGCGGGAGAAACATTCAGTACTTC. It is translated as CASSEAIGTSGRNIQYF.

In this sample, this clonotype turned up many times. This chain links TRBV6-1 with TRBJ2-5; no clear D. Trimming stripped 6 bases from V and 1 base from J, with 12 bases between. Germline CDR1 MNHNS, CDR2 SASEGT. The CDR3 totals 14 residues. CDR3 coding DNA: TGTGCCAGCAGGAACTCCCGGACCCAAGAGACCCAGTACTTC. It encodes CASRNSRTQETQYF.

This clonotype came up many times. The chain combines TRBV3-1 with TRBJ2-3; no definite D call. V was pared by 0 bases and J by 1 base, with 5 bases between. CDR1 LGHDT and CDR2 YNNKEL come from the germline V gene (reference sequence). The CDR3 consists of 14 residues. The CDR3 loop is CASSQDVRTDTQYF. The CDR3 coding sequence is TGTGCCAGCAGCCAAGACGTGCGCACAGATACGCAGTATTTT.

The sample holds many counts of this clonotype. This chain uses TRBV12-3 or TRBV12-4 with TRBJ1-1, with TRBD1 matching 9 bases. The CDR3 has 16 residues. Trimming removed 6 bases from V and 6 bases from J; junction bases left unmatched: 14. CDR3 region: CASRGARTGAEAEAFF. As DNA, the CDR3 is TGTGCCAGCAGAGGGGCCCGGACAGGGGCAGAGGCTGAAGCTTTCTTT.

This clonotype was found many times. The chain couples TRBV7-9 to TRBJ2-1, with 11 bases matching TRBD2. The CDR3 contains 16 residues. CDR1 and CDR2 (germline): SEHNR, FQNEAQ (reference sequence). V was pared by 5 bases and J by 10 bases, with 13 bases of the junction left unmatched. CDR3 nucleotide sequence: TGTGCCAGCAGCCCGAGCCCTAGCGGGAGGCTTATGGAGCAGTTCTTC. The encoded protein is CASSPSPSGRLMEQFF.

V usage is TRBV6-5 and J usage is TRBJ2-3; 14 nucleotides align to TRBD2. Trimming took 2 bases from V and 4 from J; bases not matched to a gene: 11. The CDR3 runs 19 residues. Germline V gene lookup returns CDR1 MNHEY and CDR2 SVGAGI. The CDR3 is CASSYLPGGLAGGADTQYF. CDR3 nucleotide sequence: TGTGCCAGCAGTTACCTACCGGGCGGACTAGCGGGAGGAGCAGATACGCAGTATTTT.

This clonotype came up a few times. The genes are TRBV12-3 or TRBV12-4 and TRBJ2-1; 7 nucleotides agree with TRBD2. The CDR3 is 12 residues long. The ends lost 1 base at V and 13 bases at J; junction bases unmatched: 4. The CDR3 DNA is TGTGCCAGCAGTTTAGGGACTAGACGCCAGTTCTTC. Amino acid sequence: CASSLGTRRQFF.

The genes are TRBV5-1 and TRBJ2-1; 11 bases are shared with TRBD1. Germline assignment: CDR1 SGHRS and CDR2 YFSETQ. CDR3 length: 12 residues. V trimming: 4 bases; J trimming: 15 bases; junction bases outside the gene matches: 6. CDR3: CASSKGQGGAFF. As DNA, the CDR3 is TGCGCCAGCAGCAAGGGACAGGGGGGCGCGTTCTTC.

The CDR3 protein is CASSTAKGFRGYTF. In nucleotides, the CDR3 is TGTGCCAGCTCAACGGCCAAGGGGTTTCGGGGCTACACCTTC. The chain recombines TRBV18 with TRBJ1-2; possibly TRBD1 for D (5 bases). V was pared by 5 bases and J by 8 bases, with 18 bases between. Looked up from germline, CDR1 is KGHSH and CDR2 is LQKENI. This CDR3 is 14 amino acids long.

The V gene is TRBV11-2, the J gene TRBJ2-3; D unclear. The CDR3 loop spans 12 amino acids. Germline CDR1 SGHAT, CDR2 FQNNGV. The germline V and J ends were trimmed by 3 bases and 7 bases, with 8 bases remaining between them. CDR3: CASSFSGNTQYF. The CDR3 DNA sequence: TGTGCCAGCAGCTTCTCAGGCAATACGCAGTATTTT.

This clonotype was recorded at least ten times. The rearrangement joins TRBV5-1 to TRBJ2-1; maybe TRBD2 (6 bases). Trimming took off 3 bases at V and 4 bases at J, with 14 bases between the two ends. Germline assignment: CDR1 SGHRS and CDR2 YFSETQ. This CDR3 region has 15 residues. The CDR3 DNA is TGCGCCAGCAGCTCGGTGGGGGACTCTTACAATGAGCAGTTCTTC. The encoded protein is CASSSVGDSYNEQFF.